What follows are 30 T cell receptor beta chains derived from one specimen sequenced in a study of cytomegalovirus exposure and HLA in healthy donors. PCR was performed using 60 Vbeta and 13 Jbeta primers. Measured with immunoSEQ multiplex PCR; TCRdb has only the in-frame clones, and not every one. The sample includes 150,000 to 200,000 clones, around 80% of them seen just once. Input material: PBMCs. The origin of the receptors is a woman aged 40 to 50 in good health and CMV-seronegative.

The chain uses TRBV19 and TRBJ2-5, with 10 bases that match TRBD1. V dropped 4 bases and J dropped 3; count of bases not matched to a gene: 2. Germline CDR1 reads LNHDA; CDR2 reads SQIVND (reference sequence). CDR3 length: 14 residues. The CDR3 is CASSTGTGEETQYF. DNA for the CDR3: TGTGCCAGTAGTACCGGGACAGGGGAAGAGACCCAGTACTTC.

This sequence joins TRBV27 and TRBJ1-1; the match to TRBD1 covers 7 bases. Germline-derived CDR1 and CDR2 are MNHEY and SMNVEV (reference sequence). V was clipped by 4 bases and J by 4 bases; unmatched bases: 6. The CDR3 is made up of 14 amino acids. The CDR3 here is CASSSRQGGTEAFF. CDR3 coding DNA: TGTGCCAGCAGTTCTCGACAGGGAGGCACTGAAGCTTTCTTT.

The count of this clone is one. The chain employs TRBV7-2 and TRBJ2-7, with D perhaps matching TRBD2 (5 bases). Between the trimmed V and J ends, which lost 5 bases and 0 bases, there was a span of 11 bases. CDR1 is SGHTA and CDR2 is FQGNSA in the germline V gene. CDR3 length equals 14 residues. The chain's CDR3 is CASSPGLRSYEQYV. The DNA of the CDR3 is TGTGCCAGCAGCCCAGGACTCCGCTCCTACGAGCAGTACGTC.

V and J are TRBV25-1 and TRBJ1-1; D might be TRBD1 (6 bases). Trimming took off 3 bases at V and 6 bases at J, with 17 bases between the two ends. Germline V gives CDR1 MGHDK, CDR2 SYGVNS. CDR3 length: 15 residues. The CDR3 is CASSDPSGGEPEAFF. In DNA, the CDR3 is TGTGCCAGCAGTGACCCCAGCGGGGGCGAACCTGAAGCTTTCTTT.

The chain couples TRBV30 to TRBJ2-3; D is unclear. Trimming pared 5 bases from V and 2 bases from J, leaving 20 bases between. Per the germline V gene, CDR1 is GTSNPN and CDR2 is SVGIG (reference sequence). The CDR3 has 16 residues. The CDR3: CAWLYGSRGATDTQYF. The CDR3 DNA is TGTGCCTGGCTTTACGGGTCCCGCGGTGCCACAGATACGCAGTATTTT.

The count of this clone is one. The genes are TRBV27 and TRBJ1-5, with TRBD1 identical over 9 bases. The CDR3 runs to 13 residues. Germline CDR1 reads MNHEY; CDR2 reads SMNVEV (reference sequence). V lost 5 bases and J lost 11; bases outside the gene matches: 7. The CDR3 is CASSPGTGLSQHF. The CDR3 DNA follows: TGTGCCAGCAGTCCCGGGACAGGGTTGTCCCAGCATTTT.

This clone was recorded only once. The chain carries TRBV5-6 and TRBJ1-1, with TRBD1 matching 7 bases. CDR1 and CDR2 (germline): SGHDT, YYEEEE. The junction had 7 bases not matched to a gene; V was cut back by 6 bases and J by 5 bases. There are 13 residues in the CDR3. For the CDR3, the DNA is TGTGCCAGCACCCCAGGGGGAAATACTGAAGCTTTCTTT. It codes for CASTPGGNTEAFF. Supplemented by reference TRBV5-6 and TRBJ1-1, the full variable domain reads DAGVTQSPTHLIKTRGQQVTLRCSPKSGHDTVSWYQQALGQGPQFIFQYYEEEERQRGNFPDRFSGHQFPNYSSELNVNALLLGDSALYLCASTPGGNTEAFFGQGTRLTVV.

This clone was seen a few times. This chain joins TRBV15 and TRBJ2-1; D not certain. The CDR3 has 15 amino acids. The germline gives CDR1 LNHNV, CDR2 YYDKDF (reference sequence). Trimming left V 2 bases short and J 6 bases short, with 14 bases between. Written as DNA, the CDR3 is TGTGCCACCAGCAGATTCGGTCAGGATAGCAATGAGCAGTTCTTC. Translated, it gives CATSRFGQDSNEQFF.

V usage is TRBV7-8 and J usage is TRBJ1-4; 9 nucleotides line up with TRBD1. V lost 4 bases and J lost 8; bases outside the gene matches: 8. The V gene's germline CDR1 is SGHVS and CDR2 FQNEAQ. This CDR3 region has 15 residues. The CDR3 spells CASSWTGTGLEKLFF. DNA for the CDR3: TGTGCCAGCAGCTGGACCGGGACAGGGTTAGAAAAACTGTTTTTT. Together with reference TRBV7-8 and TRBJ1-4, the CDR3 gives the full variable domain: GAGVSQSPRYKVAKRGQDVALRCDPISGHVSLFWYQQALGQGPEFLTYFQNEAQLDKSGLPSDRFFAERPEGSVSTLKIQRTQQEDSAVYLCASSWTGTGLEKLFFGSGTQLSVL.

The CDR3 sequence: CASSPGTNRWVQYV. The CDR3 bases are TGTGCCAGCAGCCCGGGAACTAACCGATGGGTGCAGTACGTC. The chain joins TRBV5-6 to TRBJ2-7; the D gene is possibly TRBD2 (5 bases). CDR1 is SGHDT and CDR2 is YYEEEE in the germline V gene. Trimming removed 4 bases from V and 9 bases from J, with 20 bases in between. The CDR3 loop spans 14 amino acids.

The CDR3 protein is CASSLGWRGHDEQFF. CDR3 sequence (DNA): TGTGCCAGTAGTTTAGGGTGGAGGGGTCATGATGAGCAGTTCTTC. This sequence joins TRBV19 and TRBJ2-1; maybe TRBD2 (6 bases). From germline, CDR1 is LNHDA and CDR2 SQIVND (reference sequence). Trimming shortened V by 5 bases and J by 8 bases, and 19 bases separated the two germline ends. This CDR3 has 15 residues.

The chain links TRBV6-5 to TRBJ1-5, with TRBD1 identical over 10 bases. Trimming at V came to 5 bases and at J to 4 bases, leaving 5 bases not matched to a gene. The CDR3 sequence is 15 residues long. CDR1 is MNHEY and CDR2 is SVGAGI in the germline V gene. The CDR3 reads CASSPRGQGNQPQHF. CDR3 sequence (DNA): TGTGCCAGCAGTCCGCGGGGACAGGGGAATCAGCCCCAGCATTTT.

The chain uses TRBV11-3 and TRBJ1-1, with D maybe TRBD1 (6 bases). The V and J ends lost 7 bases and 1 base respectively, with 10 bases between them. The CDR3 consists of 13 residues. CDR1 and CDR2 (germline): SGHNT, YENEEA. CDR3 nucleotide sequence: TGTGCCAGCACCGGACAGACGAACACTGAAGCTTTCTTT. It specifies CASTGQTNTEAFF.

The chain joins TRBV5-4 to TRBJ2-7, with 9 bases that match TRBD2. Germline trimming cut 0 bases from V and 1 base from J; bases unmatched to any gene: 2. The CDR3 is made up of 15 amino acids. CDR1 is SGHNT, CDR2 YYREEE, per germline (reference sequence). CDR3 amino acids: CASSLDAGGSYEQYV. The CDR3 coding sequence is TGTGCCAGCAGCTTGGATGCGGGAGGGTCCTACGAGCAGTACGTC.

The chain carries TRBV15 and TRBJ2-3, with 10 bases aligning to TRBD2. Germline V CDR1 and CDR2: LNHNV, YYDKDF (reference sequence). The CDR3 loop spans 18 amino acids. With V trimmed by 1 base and J by 6 bases, 13 bases remained unmatched. The CDR3 DNA follows: TGTGCCACCAGCAGAGCTGGGACTAGCGATAGAGGGGGGGATACGCAGTATTTT. Protein sequence: CATSRAGTSDRGGDTQYF.

The CDR3 loop is CASSQTDPDTQYF. The CDR3 bases are TGTGCCAGCAGCCAGACAGACCCAGATACGCAGTATTTT. The chain joins TRBV9 to TRBJ2-3; weak D call: TRBD1 (5 bases). The V end lost 4 bases, the J end lost 4 bases, and 10 bases lay between the germline ends. This CDR3 region has 13 residues. Germline CDR1 is SGDLS and CDR2 is YYNGEE.

The gene calls are TRBV7-8 and TRBJ2-7; the match to TRBD1 covers 9 bases. Per germline, CDR1 SGHVS and CDR2 FQNEAQ. The CDR3 is 16 residues long. Germline trimming cut 5 bases from V and 5 bases from J; bases unmatched to any gene: 13. The CDR3 here is CASSLSGTGLPNEQYV. For the CDR3, the DNA is TGTGCCAGCAGCCTCTCCGGGACAGGGTTACCCAACGAGCAGTACGTC.

In nucleotides, the CDR3 is TGTGCCAGCAGTTTATCTTTATCGCCAGGGGGTAATTCACCCCTCCACTTT. Its translation: CASSLSLSPGGNSPLHF. The J gene is TRBJ1-6, the V gene TRBV27, with TRBD1 matching 7 bases. J lost 6 bases, V lost 0 bases, and 8 bases had no gene match. Germline V gives CDR1 MNHEY, CDR2 SMNVEV (reference sequence). The CDR3 sequence is 17 residues long.

Points on this clone: This specimen includes other DNA sequences encoding the same CDR3. The rearrangement joins TRBV7-2 to TRBJ1-1; unclear D gene. The V and J ends lost 1 base and 1 base respectively, with 7 bases between them. The CDR3 is 14 residues long. The V gene's germline CDR1 is SGHTA and CDR2 FQGNSA. CDR3 loop: CASSLGPGNTEAFF. As DNA, the CDR3 is TGTGCCAGCAGCTTAGGTCCAGGGAACACTGAAGCTTTCTTT.

The gene calls are TRBV5-5 and TRBJ2-3; 11 bases line up with TRBD2. This CDR3 is 16 amino acids long. Germline CDR1 SGHKS, CDR2 YYEKEE (reference sequence). The J segment lost 5 bases and the V segment lost 3 bases, leaving 8 bases of the junction unmatched. The CDR3 sequence is CASSSGLAVQGDTQYF. The DNA of the CDR3 is TGTGCCAGCAGCTCGGGACTAGCGGTGCAGGGAGATACGCAGTATTTT.

The rearrangement links TRBV7-2 to TRBJ2-3; TRBD1 agrees at 10 bases. V lost 0 bases, J lost 3 bases, and 0 bases stayed unmatched. The length of the CDR3 is 15 residues. CDR1 SGHTA and CDR2 FQGNSA come from the germline V gene. CDR3 region: CASSLAGQGTDTQYF. Here the CDR3 DNA reads TGTGCCAGCAGCTTAGCGGGACAGGGGACAGATACGCAGTATTTT. Looking up the rest from reference TRBV7-2 and TRBJ2-3 gives the full variable domain: GAGVSQSPSNKVTEKGKDVELRCDPISGHTALYWYRQSLGQGLEFLIYFQGNSAPDKSGLPSDRFSAERTGGSVSTLTIQRTQQEDSAVYLCASSLAGQGTDTQYFGPGTRLTVL.

The rearrangement links TRBV6-5 to TRBJ1-1; 9 bases match TRBD1. Looked up from germline, CDR1 is MNHEY and CDR2 is SVGAGI. The CDR3 consists of 13 residues. The J segment lost 11 bases and the V segment lost 6 bases, leaving 10 bases of the junction unmatched. CDR3 sequence (DNA): TGTGCCAGCAGACCAGGGACAGGGAAGATTGCTTTCTTT. It translates to CASRPGTGKIAFF.

J is TRBJ1-1 and V is TRBV10-2, with D possibly being TRBD1 (5 bases). CDR1 WSHSY and CDR2 SAAADI come from the germline V gene. The V gene lost 0 bases and the J gene lost 10 bases, with 6 bases spanning the gap. CDR3 size: 11 residues. CDR3 loop: CASSESGGAFF. The CDR3 DNA reads TGCGCCAGCAGTGAGTCCGGGGGAGCTTTCTTT.

The chain uses TRBV30 and TRBJ1-1, with 8 positions matching TRBD1. The germline V gene encodes CDR1 GTSNPN and CDR2 SVGIG (reference sequence). This CDR3 is built from 15 residues. The junction had 7 bases not matched to a gene; V was cut back by 3 bases and J by 1 base. As DNA, the CDR3 is TGTGCCTGGAGGCGGACAGGGAGACAGAACACTGAAGCTTTCTTT. Its protein is CAWRRTGRQNTEAFF.

V gene TRBV11-2 combines with J gene TRBJ2-1, with 7 bases lining up with TRBD2. Germline values: CDR1 SGHAT, CDR2 FQNNGV. This CDR3 is 15 amino acids long. Trimming cost V 0 bases and J 4 bases; bases outside gene matches: 3. As DNA, the CDR3 is TGTGCCAGCAGCTTAGAGTGGGGGGGTTACAATGAGCAGTTCTTC. Translation: CASSLEWGGYNEQFF.

The chain has TRBV5-6 and TRBJ2-6; 10 nucleotides line up with TRBD1. CDR1 and CDR2 from the germline V gene are SGHDT and YYEEEE. This CDR3 comprises 16 residues. V was clipped by 5 bases and J by 4 bases; unmatched bases: 6. CDR3 sequence (DNA): TGTGCCAGCAGGGGGACAGGGGTCGGGGGGGCCAACGTCCTGACTTTC. As protein: CASRGTGVGGANVLTF.

The chain joins TRBV7-9 to TRBJ1-1, with 7 bases matching TRBD1. V lost 4 bases to trimming and J lost 5 bases; unmatched junction nucleotides: 10. CDR3 length: 15 residues. Germline V lookup: CDR1 SEHNR, CDR2 FQNEAQ (reference sequence). Written as DNA, the CDR3 is TGTGCCAGCAGCTACGCCGCAGGGGGGCGGACTGAAGCTTTCTTT. It specifies CASSYAAGGRTEAFF. Looking up the rest from reference TRBV7-9 and TRBJ1-1 gives the full variable domain: DTGVSQNPRHKITKRGQNVTFRCDPISEHNRLYWYRQTLGQGPEFLTYFQNEAQLEKSRLLSDRFSAERPKGSFSTLEIQRTEQGDSAMYLCASSYAAGGRTEAFFGQGTRLTVV.

In DNA form, the CDR3 reads TGTGCCAGTAGTATAAGAGGTGAGGCCCAGCATTTT. Translated, it gives CASSIRGEAQHF. The gene calls are TRBV19 and TRBJ1-5, with no clear D. V dropped 2 bases and J dropped 11 bases, with 10 bases sitting between them. The CDR3 totals 12 residues. The germline gives CDR1 LNHDA, CDR2 SQIVND (reference sequence).

The V and J genes are TRBV2 and TRBJ1-4, with D tentatively TRBD1 (6 bases). V gave up 6 bases and J gave up 5 bases, with 13 bases separating them. The CDR3 covers 14 residues. Germline CDR1 is SNHLY and CDR2 is FYNNEI. The CDR3 coding sequence is TGTGCCAGCAGGGTAGACAGGAACAATGAAAAACTGTTTTTT. This gives the protein CASRVDRNNEKLFF.

J is TRBJ2-3 and V is TRBV21-1; the D call in the table, TRBD1, was not verified against the DNA. TRBV21-1 is assigned pseudogene status. The CDR3 length is 16 residues. The CDR3 spells CASSKRRQVQADTQYF. The CDR3 DNA reads as TGTGCCAGCAGCAAACGACGACAGGTACAGGCAGATACGCAGTATTTT.